This T cell receptor (beta chain) was identified during a study of blood T cell repertoires in COVID-19. The germline V gene encodes CDR1 SEHNR and CDR2 FQNEAQ (reference sequence). V dropped 5 bases and J dropped 9 bases, with 14 bases sitting between them. The CDR3 contains 14 residues. Only in-frame clones appear in the TCRdb table, and some are missing; sequencing was by immunoSEQ multiplex PCR. The table shows tens of thousands of clones, with more than 70% occurring only once. The clonotype originates from a human donor in a cohort sampled during active COVID-19. The V gene is TRBV7-9, the J gene TRBJ1-6, with a weak D call TRBD1 (5 bases). Material: peripheral blood. CDR3 DNA sequence: TGTGCCAGCAGCCCATTCCAGGGTTCTTCACCCCTCCACTTT. It yields the protein CASSPFQGSSPLHF.